The 27 T cell receptor beta chains below all came from one sample that was sequenced in a study of shared clonotypes between healthy human individuals. Produced via immunoSEQ multiplex PCR; TCRdb's table is partial and in-frame only. The table records 2 million to 2.5 million clones, 90% to 96% of them present only once. What was sequenced was naive CD4+ T cells sorted from blood. Subset reported: CD45RA+ positively selected. The receptor source for this set is a man aged 18-30 years in good health.

This clone showed up just once. The CDR3 sequence is CASSRRGPGANVLTF. CDR3 bases: TGTGCCAGCAGCCGCAGGGGGCCTGGGGCCAACGTCCTGACTTTC. The rearrangement joins TRBV7-2 to TRBJ2-6, with 8 bases lining up with TRBD1. Germline V gives CDR1 SGHTA, CDR2 FQGNSA. The CDR3 is made up of 15 amino acids. V lost 5 bases and J lost 2; bases outside the gene matches: 2.

The gene calls are TRBV4-3 and TRBJ1-2; 9 bases fit TRBD1. From germline, CDR1 is LGHNA and CDR2 YSLEER. The CDR3 is made up of 16 amino acids. V shed 0 bases and J 6 bases; nucleotides not matched to a gene: 8. The CDR3 sequence: CASSQDPGQGVHGYTF. The CDR3 DNA is TGCGCCAGCAGCCAAGACCCGGGACAGGGAGTCCATGGCTACACCTTC.

Concerning this clone itself: The sample holds other DNA sequences that translate to the same CDR3. The J gene is TRBJ1-1, the V gene TRBV5-6; D is unresolved. Per the germline V gene, CDR1 is SGHDT and CDR2 is YYEEEE. V lost 0 bases and J lost 6, with 9 bases in between. The CDR3 length is 13 residues. The CDR3 spells CASSLGRAAEAFF. In DNA form, the CDR3 reads TGTGCCAGCAGCTTGGGGAGGGCCGCTGAAGCTTTCTTT.

The V call is TRBV5-1, the J call TRBJ2-7; D is perhaps TRBD1 or TRBD2 (5 bases each). CDR1 and CDR2 (germline): SGHRS, YFSETQ. Trimming pared 3 bases from V and 5 bases from J, leaving 21 bases between. This CDR3 has 16 amino acids. CDR3 loop: CASSYDSSGRYDEQYF. As DNA, the CDR3 is TGCGCCAGCAGCTACGACAGCTCGGGAAGATACGACGAGCAGTACTTC. The variable domain in full, completed from reference TRBV5-1 and TRBJ2-7, reads KAGVTQTPRYLIKTRGQQVTLSCSPISGHRSVSWYQQTPGQGLQFLFEYFSETQRNKGNFPGRFSGRQFSNSRSEMNVSTLELGDSALYLCASSYDSSGRYDEQYFGPGTRLTVT.

This clone was detected only once. The junction does not match germline at one end; this may be a read error. The V call is TRBV7-7, the J call TRBJ2-5; D may be TRBD2 (5 bases). The V gene's germline CDR1 is SSHAT and CDR2 FNYEAQ (reference sequence). The CDR3 sequence is 13 residues long. In DNA form, the CDR3 reads TGTGCTAGCAGCCAGAGGGTTTTAGAGACCCAGTACTTC. It encodes CASSQRVLETQYF.

This clone was observed a handful of times. The chain joins TRBV10-2 to TRBJ2-3; TRBD1 aligns across 10 bases. This CDR3 region has 14 residues. J gave up 4 bases and V 5 bases, and 3 bases lay outside the gene matches. The germline V gene has CDR1 WSHSY and CDR2 SAAADI. DNA for the CDR3: TGCGCCAGCAGTTTAGGACAGGGGGCAGATACGCAGTATTTT. Residues: CASSLGQGADTQYF.

The V gene is TRBV6-6, the J gene TRBJ1-5, with D maybe TRBD1 (6 bases). Germline CDR1 MNHNY, CDR2 SVGAGI (reference sequence). The CDR3 consists of 13 residues. Trimming stripped 5 bases from V and 9 bases from J, with 14 bases between. The CDR3 DNA sequence: TGTGCCAGCAGTCTCGGGGGCACCGGGCCCCAGCATTTT. Translating gives CASSLGGTGPQHF.

This rearrangement joins TRBV4-1 to TRBJ2-1; the D gene could be TRBD1 or TRBD2 (6 bases each). Germline loops: CDR1 MGHRA, CDR2 YSYEKL. The CDR3 is made up of 15 amino acids. Trimming removed 4 bases at V and 7 bases at J, with 17 bases between. The CDR3 nucleotides are TGCGCCAGCAGCCCGTCTACCCAGGGGAGGAATGAGCAGTTCTTC. It specifies CASSPSTQGRNEQFF.

The rearrangement uses TRBV15 and TRBJ2-5, with TRBD2 identical over 9 bases. Germline assignment: CDR1 LNHNV and CDR2 YYDKDF (reference sequence). The CDR3 has 16 residues. The ends lost 0 bases at V and 7 bases at J; junction bases unmatched: 9. CDR3 in amino acids: CATSRDVAGDSGTQYF. The CDR3 nucleotides are TGTGCCACCAGCAGAGACGTAGCGGGAGACTCCGGGACCCAGTACTTC.

The CDR3 nucleotides read TGTGCCAGCAGCCGCCGGGACATGCTCTTCCAAGAGACCCAGTACTTC. Translated: CASSRRDMLFQETQYF. The chain uses TRBV7-2 and TRBJ2-5; weak D call: TRBD1 (6 bases). V was shortened by 5 bases and J by 1 base, with 17 bases between the two germline ends. CDR1 SGHTA and CDR2 FQGNSA come from the germline V gene. The CDR3 extends over 16 amino acids.

The CDR3 loop is CASTRGDRFNQPQHF. CDR3 in DNA: TGTGCCAGCACCAGGGGGGACAGGTTCAATCAGCCCCAGCATTTT. The V call is TRBV5-6, the J call TRBJ1-5, with 8 bases identical to TRBD1. The CDR3 length is 15 residues. Germline loops: CDR1 SGHDT, CDR2 YYEEEE. V lost 6 bases and J lost 3; bases outside the gene matches: 8.

The chain links TRBV11-2 to TRBJ1-5; D uncertain. The length of the CDR3 is 13 residues. CDR1 and CDR2 from the germline V gene are SGHAT and FQNNGV. Deletions cut 1 base from V and 4 bases from J, with 5 bases between. CDR3 region: CASSLVTNQPQHF. In DNA, the CDR3 is TGTGCCAGCAGCTTAGTAACAAATCAGCCCCAGCATTTT. The whole variable domain, filled in from reference TRBV11-2 and TRBJ1-5, reads EAGVAQSPRYKIIEKRQSVAFWCNPISGHATLYWYQQILGQGPKLLIQFQNNGVVDDSQLPKDRFSAERLKGVDSTLKIQPAKLEDSAVYLCASSLVTNQPQHFGDGTRLSIL.

The chain uses TRBV18 and TRBJ1-3; no clear D. Germline V gene sequence: CDR1 KGHSH, CDR2 LQKENI. Trimming took 1 base from V and 1 from J, leaving 8 bases between them. CDR3 size: 15 residues. Here the CDR3 DNA reads TGTGCCAGCTCACCACAGGAAGGGTCTGGAAACACCATATATTTT. Translated: CASSPQEGSGNTIYF.

The rearrangement uses TRBV9 and TRBJ2-7, with 8 bases fitting TRBD1. Germline loops: CDR1 SGDLS, CDR2 YYNGEE. Germline trimming cut 4 bases from V and 3 bases from J; bases unmatched to any gene: 3. The CDR3 is 13 amino acids. CDR3 sequence (DNA): TGTGCCAGCAGCACAGGGGGAGGCTACGAGCAGTACTTC. It translates to CASSTGGGYEQYF.

Note on this clone: Other DNA sequences in this specimen translate into the identical CDR3. V usage is TRBV6-1 and J usage is TRBJ1-1; no reliable D call. CDR1 is MNHNS, CDR2 SASEGT, per germline. CDR3 length equals 14 residues. V dropped 5 bases and J dropped 0 bases, with 10 bases sitting between them. The CDR3: CASSKGRLNTEAFF. The CDR3, as DNA: TGTGCCAGCAGTAAAGGACGGTTGAACACTGAAGCTTTCTTT.

This chain links TRBV28 with TRBJ2-1, with 10 positions matching TRBD2. Per germline, CDR1 MDHEN and CDR2 SYDVKM. V gave up 11 bases and J gave up 1 base; unmatched junction bases: 8. The CDR3 loop spans 15 amino acids. The CDR3 loop is CASSGSSVSYNEQFF. CDR3 DNA sequence: TGTGCCTCTAGCGGGAGTAGTGTTTCCTACAATGAGCAGTTCTTC.

The rearrangement uses TRBV28 and TRBJ2-2; no clear D. V was clipped by 2 bases and J by 7 bases, with 11 bases between them. The CDR3 runs 14 residues. The germline CDR1 and CDR2 sequences are MDHEN and SYDVKM. The CDR3 nucleotides read TGTGCCAGCAGTTTAGGCCGGCGCGACGGGGAGCTGTTTTTT. Its protein is CASSLGRRDGELFF.

As for this clone: Distinct nucleotide sequences in the sample also encode this CDR3. The V gene is TRBV5-1, the J gene TRBJ1-1; D call uncertain. Trimming removed 0 bases at V and 2 bases at J, with 5 bases between. Germline lookup yields CDR1 SGHRS and CDR2 YFSETQ. The CDR3 is 13 amino acids. The CDR3 spells CASSLELNTEAFF. In nucleotides, the CDR3 is TGCGCCAGCAGCTTGGAGCTAAACACTGAAGCTTTCTTT. The full variable domain, its missing parts supplied by reference TRBV5-1 and TRBJ1-1, is KAGVTQTPRYLIKTRGQQVTLSCSPISGHRSVSWYQQTPGQGLQFLFEYFSETQRNKGNFPGRFSGRQFSNSRSEMNVSTLELGDSALYLCASSLELNTEAFFGQGTRLTVV.

Only one count was recorded for this clone. In the same sample, other DNA sequences code for this CDR3. This sequence joins TRBV5-1 and TRBJ2-7; the D is unclear. CDR1 is SGHRS and CDR2 is YFSETQ in the germline V gene. The length of the CDR3 is 13 residues. The V end was cut by 1 base, the J end by 1 base, with 6 bases between. The CDR3: CASSLKGSYEQYF. The CDR3 bases are TGCGCCAGCAGCTTGAAGGGTTCCTACGAGCAGTACTTC.

The J gene is TRBJ1-6, the V gene TRBV5-8; D ambiguous. The CDR3 covers 18 residues. V was pared by 2 bases and J by 1 base, with 16 bases between. Germline values: CDR1 SGHTS, CDR2 YDEGEE. The CDR3 loop reads CASSFESREESYNSPLHF. CDR3 in DNA: TGTGCCAGCAGCTTCGAATCTCGTGAGGAATCCTATAATTCACCCCTCCACTTT.

The V call is TRBV11-2, the J call TRBJ2-5; 7 bases are shared with TRBD2. Unmatched junction bases numbered 17, after V lost 4 bases and J lost 3 bases. Germline loops: CDR1 SGHAT, CDR2 FQNNGV. This CDR3 contains 18 residues. Here the CDR3 DNA reads TGTGCCAGCAGCTCGAGCCAATCTAGCGGTTACAACAAAGAGACCCAGTACTTC. Translation gives CASSSSQSSGYNKETQYF.

Of note for this clone: Other DNA sequences in the same sample also yield this CDR3. This sequence joins TRBV7-9 and TRBJ1-1; perhaps TRBD1 as D (6 bases). Trimming took off 4 bases at V and 4 bases at J, with 13 bases between the two ends. Germline V lookup: CDR1 SEHNR, CDR2 FQNEAQ (reference sequence). The CDR3 consists of 14 residues. CDR3 bases: TGTGCCAGCAGCTCCGATAGGGGGGGCACTGAAGCTTTCTTT. Its protein product is CASSSDRGGTEAFF.

This sequence joins TRBV5-5 and TRBJ1-6; 7 bases line up with TRBD1. The V gene end was trimmed by 3 bases and the J gene end by 0 bases; junction bases not matched to a gene: 9. The CDR3 consists of 18 residues. The V gene's germline CDR1 is SGHKS and CDR2 YYEKEE (reference sequence). CDR3 nucleotide sequence: TGTGCCAGCAGCTCCCTGACAGGGCCCTTCTCCTATAATTCACCCCTCCACTTT. Translation: CASSSLTGPFSYNSPLHF.

This chain joins TRBV11-2 and TRBJ2-2; 7 bases map to TRBD1. The trim removed 4 bases at V and 3 bases at J, leaving 11 bases unmatched. Germline V CDR1 and CDR2: SGHAT, FQNNGV. The CDR3 covers 17 residues. CDR3 protein: CASSYDRALLDTGELFF. The CDR3 DNA sequence: TGTGCCAGCAGCTACGACAGGGCACTTCTGGACACCGGGGAGCTGTTTTTT.

The rearrangement joins TRBV28 to TRBJ1-1; D is undetermined. Germline V CDR1 and CDR2: MDHEN, SYDVKM. Trimming stripped 2 bases from V and 11 bases from J, with 15 bases between. The CDR3 spans 13 residues. CDR3: CASSLDRPPGAFF. In nucleotides, the CDR3 is TGTGCCAGCAGTTTAGATCGGCCACCAGGTGCTTTCTTT. The whole variable domain, remainder taken from reference TRBV28 and TRBJ1-1, is DVKVTQSSRYLVKRTGEKVFLECVQDMDHENMFWYRQDPGLGLRLIYFSYDVKMKEKGDIPEGYSVSREKKERFSLILESASTNQTSMYLCASSLDRPPGAFFGQGTRLTVV.

This clone came up once. The J gene is TRBJ2-2, the V gene TRBV29-1; D unresolved. The CDR3 is made up of 17 amino acids. Trimming shortened V by 6 bases and J by 2 bases, and 22 bases separated the two germline ends. CDR1 is SQVTM and CDR2 is ANQGSEA in the germline V gene. The CDR3 spells CSVSAAGTDQNTGELFF. The CDR3 DNA sequence: TGCAGCGTCTCCGCGGCCGGAACAGACCAAAACACCGGGGAGCTGTTTTTT.

The chain employs TRBV6-5 and TRBJ1-2; D perhaps matches TRBD1 (5 bases). CDR1 and CDR2 (germline): MNHEY, SVGAGI. V dropped 5 bases and J dropped 3 bases, with 10 bases sitting between them. This CDR3 has 13 residues. CDR3 in amino acids: CASSPPGDYGYTF. CDR3 bases: TGTGCCAGCAGTCCCCCGGGGGACTATGGCTACACCTTC.